The clone carrying this T cell receptor beta chain was seen a handful of times. Its antigen remains unidentified. TCRdb's table, derived via immunoSEQ multiplex PCR, lists solely in-frame clones and lacks some. The table shows about 22,000 clones, with about 81% occurring only once. The data originate from a study of vaccination effects on CD4 cells after COVID-19. Study-level findings and limits: There was marked clonal contraction among infection- and vaccine-induced clones late after vaccination.

The CDR3 sequence is 14 residues long. Losses at the gene ends were 5 bases for V and 3 bases for J; bases not matched to a gene: 3. CDR1 and CDR2 from the germline V gene are SGHNT and YYREEE (reference sequence). Antigen-specific CD4+ T cells were first expanded with viral peptide pools by the ViraFEST assay and only then sequenced. Culture proceeded for approximately nine days, and CD4+ T cells were then isolated. Sometime from March through December 2020, the person acquired a SARS-CoV-2 infection that PCR confirmed. IL-2 medium was substituted for half the medium on days 3 and 7. This chain connects TRBV5-4 to TRBJ1-1, with 11 bases fitting TRBD1. The sequence was collected from a human donor who had a prior SARS-CoV-2 infection. The starting material was CD4+ T cells from PBMCs cultured with a peptide pool, obtained before COVID-19 vaccination. The CDR3 here is CASSRGQGDTEAFF. In DNA, the CDR3 is TGTGCCAGCAGTCGGGGACAGGGGGACACTGAAGCTTTCTTT.